A single sample is the source of the 12 T cell receptor beta chains below, sequenced in a study of OX40 agonist ivuxolimab in advanced cancers. Sequenced by immunoSEQ multiplex PCR; TCRdb stores in-frame clones only, minus some. The sample consists of tens of thousands of clones, 85% to 95% of them appearing once. Material: CD4+ or CD8+ T cells sorted from blood, obtained in a trial of the OX40 agonist ivuxolimab. These receptor sequences come from an adult with an advanced solid tumor such as melanoma, head and neck, liver or kidney cancer.

DNA of the CDR3: TGTGCCAGCAGCGTGGGGGATGAAGCTTTCTTT. Protein product: CASSVGDEAFF. The chain has TRBV5-6 and TRBJ1-1; tentatively, D is TRBD1 (5 bases). Germline V gives CDR1 SGHDT, CDR2 YYEEEE. The CDR3 has 11 amino acids. The ends were cut back, 4 bases at V and 7 bases at J, with 8 bases in the middle. Full variable domain (outside the CDR3, taken from reference TRBV5-6 and TRBJ1-1): DAGVTQSPTHLIKTRGQQVTLRCSPKSGHDTVSWYQQALGQGPQFIFQYYEEEERQRGNFPDRFSGHQFPNYSSELNVNALLLGDSALYLCASSVGDEAFFGQGTRLTVV.

The chain employs TRBV7-9 and TRBJ2-7, with D maybe TRBD2 (5 bases). Germline CDR1 and CDR2: SEHNR and FQNEAQ (reference sequence). With 5 bases removed from V and 9 bases from J, the gap between germline ends came to 17 bases. The CDR3 is 13 residues long. The CDR3 is CASSPDSSARQYF. The CDR3 bases are TGTGCCAGCAGCCCGGACTCATCGGCACGGCAGTACTTC.

The genes are TRBV7-9 and TRBJ2-5, with D possibly being TRBD2 (6 bases). This CDR3 is 14 amino acids long. Germline values: CDR1 SEHNR, CDR2 FQNEAQ (reference sequence). V shed 8 bases and J shed 4 bases, with 17 bases lying between them. CDR3 amino acids: CASGLQTGVETQYF. CDR3 bases: TGTGCCAGCGGTCTCCAAACGGGAGTAGAGACCCAGTACTTC.

This clone has a handful of counts. The chain has TRBV6-1 and TRBJ2-5; a possible D gene is TRBD1 (8 bases). V was trimmed by 2 bases and J by 4 bases, leaving 14 bases between them. The CDR3 extends over 15 amino acids. Germline V gene data show CDR1 as MNHNS and CDR2 as SASEGT. CDR3 sequence: CASSEPTGGGETQYF. The DNA of the CDR3 is TGTGCCAGCAGTGAACCCACAGGGGGGGGAGAGACCCAGTACTTC.

This clone was picked up a small number of times. The V call is TRBV23-1, the J call TRBJ2-7; TRBD1 aligns across 8 bases. TRBV23-1 is an ORF for which the function is uncertain. Trimming took 4 bases from V and 6 from J; bases not matched to a gene: 11. The CDR3 sequence is 15 residues long. The DNA of the CDR3 is TGCGCCAGCAGTCGCCACCGGGACAGGTTCTGCGAGCAGTACTTC. Translated, it gives CASSRHRDRFCEQYF.

The chain uses TRBV14 and TRBJ2-1; the D gene is possibly TRBD2 (6 bases). Germline V lookup: CDR1 SGHDN, CDR2 FVKESK. V was trimmed by 7 bases and J by 4 bases, leaving 17 bases between them. CDR3 length equals 15 residues. The CDR3 DNA follows: TGTGCCAGCACCGCAAGCAGCGGGTTATACAATGAGCAGTTCTTC. Protein: CASTASSGLYNEQFF.

The genes are TRBV28 and TRBJ2-2; 7 bases agree with TRBD1. Germline CDR1 is MDHEN and CDR2 is SYDVKM. The V and J ends lost 5 bases and 0 bases, in that order; junction bases with no gene match: 6. The CDR3 spans 16 residues. CDR3 nucleotides: TGTGCCAGCAGTCTAGACAGGGTCGCGAACACCGGGGAGCTGTTTTTT. This translates into CASSLDRVANTGELFF.

The genes are TRBV25-1 and TRBJ1-1; weak D call: TRBD1 (5 bases). Trimming cost V 8 bases and J 6 bases, with 16 bases left between them. CDR1 MGHDK and CDR2 SYGVNS come from the germline V gene. The CDR3 is 13 residues long. CDR3 region: CASGESRGPEAFF. CDR3 bases: TGTGCCAGCGGAGAATCAAGGGGACCTGAAGCTTTCTTT.

The rearrangement uses TRBV9 and TRBJ1-1; TRBD1 matches at 9 bases. The germline CDR1 and CDR2 sequences are SGDLS and YYNGEE. CDR3 length: 13 residues. Trimming cost V 3 bases and J 4 bases; bases outside gene matches: 1. As DNA, the CDR3 is TGTGCCAGCAGCGCGGGACAGGGCACTGAAGCTTTCTTT. Its protein is CASSAGQGTEAFF.

This chain uses TRBV7-9 with TRBJ1-2; D uncertain. The CDR3 has 12 amino acids. Germline CDR1 and CDR2: SEHNR and FQNEAQ (reference sequence). The ends were cut back, 1 base at V and 4 bases at J, with 4 bases in the middle. CDR3 nucleotides: TGTGCCAGCAGCTTAGGCCTCTATGGCTACACCTTC. Its translation is CASSLGLYGYTF.

A single count supports this clone. CDR3 nucleotides: TGTGCCAGCAGTCCCGGACTCCTCAGGGACGAGACCCAGTACTTC. Translating it yields CASSPGLLRDETQYF. The rearrangement links TRBV27 to TRBJ2-5; D is tentatively TRBD1 or TRBD2 (5 bases each). Between the trimmed V and J ends, which lost 5 bases and 5 bases, there was a span of 18 bases. The V gene's germline CDR1 is MNHEY and CDR2 SMNVEV (reference sequence). The CDR3 spans 15 residues.

The V call is TRBV6-6, the J call TRBJ2-5; TRBD2 agrees at 7 bases. This CDR3 comprises 16 residues. Germline-derived CDR1 and CDR2 are MNHNY and SVGAGI (reference sequence). V was pared by 6 bases and J by 2 bases, with 12 bases of the junction left unmatched. The CDR3 sequence: CASSRGDGPVQETQYF. The CDR3 DNA follows: TGTGCCAGCAGCCGGGGGGACGGGCCAGTTCAAGAGACCCAGTACTTC.